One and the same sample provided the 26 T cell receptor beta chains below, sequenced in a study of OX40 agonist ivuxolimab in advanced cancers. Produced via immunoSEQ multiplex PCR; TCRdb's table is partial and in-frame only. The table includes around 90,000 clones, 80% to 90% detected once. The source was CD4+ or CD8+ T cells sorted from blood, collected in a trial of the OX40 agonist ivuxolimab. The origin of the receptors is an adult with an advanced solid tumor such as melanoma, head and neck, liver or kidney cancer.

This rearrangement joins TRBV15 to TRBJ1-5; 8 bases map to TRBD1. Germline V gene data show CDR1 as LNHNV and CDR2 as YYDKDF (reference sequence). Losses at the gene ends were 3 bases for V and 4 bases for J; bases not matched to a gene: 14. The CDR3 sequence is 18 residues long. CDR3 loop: CATSRGPTQGEINQPQHF. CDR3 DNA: TGTGCCACCAGCAGGGGACCCACACAGGGGGAGATTAATCAGCCCCAGCATTTT. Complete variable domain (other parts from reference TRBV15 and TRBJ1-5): DAMVIQNPRYQVTQFGKPVTLSCSQTLNHNVMYWYQQKSSQAPKLLFHYYDKDFNNEADTPDNFQSRRPNTSFCFLDIRSPGLGDTAMYLCATSRGPTQGEINQPQHFGDGTRLSIL.

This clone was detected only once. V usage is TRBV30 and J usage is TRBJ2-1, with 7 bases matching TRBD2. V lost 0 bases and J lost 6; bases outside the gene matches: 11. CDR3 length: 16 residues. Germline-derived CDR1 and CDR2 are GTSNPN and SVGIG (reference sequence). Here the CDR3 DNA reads TGTGCCTGGAGTGTAAGGGCTAGCGGTTTGAGCAATGAGCAGTTCTTC. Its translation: CAWSVRASGLSNEQFF. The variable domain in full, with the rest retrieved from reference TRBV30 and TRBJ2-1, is SQTIHQWPATLVQPVGSPLSLECTVEGTSNPNLYWYRQAAGRGLQLLFYSVGIGQISSEVPQNLSASRPQDRQFILSSKKLLLSDSGFYLCAWSVRASGLSNEQFFGPGTRLTVL.

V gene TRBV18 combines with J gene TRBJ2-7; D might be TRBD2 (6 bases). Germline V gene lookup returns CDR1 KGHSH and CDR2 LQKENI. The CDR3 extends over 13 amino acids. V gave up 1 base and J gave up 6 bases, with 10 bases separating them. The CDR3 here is CASSPLAGGEQYV. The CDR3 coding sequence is TGTGCCAGCTCACCACTAGCCGGGGGCGAGCAGTACGTC.

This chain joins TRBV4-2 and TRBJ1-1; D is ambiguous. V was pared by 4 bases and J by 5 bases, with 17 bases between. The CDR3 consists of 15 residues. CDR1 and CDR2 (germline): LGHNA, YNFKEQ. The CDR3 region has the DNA TGTGCCAGCAGCCCAGCGGTTGGAGGTAGGACTGAAGCTTTCTTT. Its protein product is CASSPAVGGRTEAFF.

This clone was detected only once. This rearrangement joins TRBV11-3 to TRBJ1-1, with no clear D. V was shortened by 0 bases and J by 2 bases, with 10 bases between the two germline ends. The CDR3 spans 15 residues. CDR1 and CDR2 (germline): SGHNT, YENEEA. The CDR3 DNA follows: TGTGCCAGCAGCTTAGATGGGCCCTATAACACTGAAGCTTTCTTT. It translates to CASSLDGPYNTEAFF.

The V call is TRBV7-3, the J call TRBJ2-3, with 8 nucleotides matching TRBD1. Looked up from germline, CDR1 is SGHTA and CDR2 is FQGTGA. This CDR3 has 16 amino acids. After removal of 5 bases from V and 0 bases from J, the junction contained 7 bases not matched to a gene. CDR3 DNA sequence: TGTGCCAGCAGCCCCCAGGGGGCCAGAAGCACAGATACGCAGTATTTT. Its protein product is CASSPQGARSTDTQYF. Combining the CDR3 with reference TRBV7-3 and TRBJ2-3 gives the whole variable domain GAGVSQTPSNKVTEKGKYVELRCDPISGHTALYWYRQSLGQGPEFLIYFQGTGAADDSGLPNDRFFAVRPEGSVSTLKIQRTERGDSAVYLCASSPQGARSTDTQYFGPGTRLTVL.

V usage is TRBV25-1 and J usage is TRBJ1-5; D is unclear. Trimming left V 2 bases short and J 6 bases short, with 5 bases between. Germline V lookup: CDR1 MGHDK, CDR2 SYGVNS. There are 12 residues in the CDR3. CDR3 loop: CASSENGQPQHF. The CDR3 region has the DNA TGTGCCAGCAGTGAAAATGGTCAGCCCCAGCATTTT.

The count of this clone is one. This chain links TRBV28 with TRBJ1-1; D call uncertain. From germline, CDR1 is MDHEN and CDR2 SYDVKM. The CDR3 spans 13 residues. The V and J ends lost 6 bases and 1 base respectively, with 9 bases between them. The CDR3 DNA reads TGTGCCAGCAGCGACGGGTGGAACACTGAAGCTTTCTTT. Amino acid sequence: CASSDGWNTEAFF.

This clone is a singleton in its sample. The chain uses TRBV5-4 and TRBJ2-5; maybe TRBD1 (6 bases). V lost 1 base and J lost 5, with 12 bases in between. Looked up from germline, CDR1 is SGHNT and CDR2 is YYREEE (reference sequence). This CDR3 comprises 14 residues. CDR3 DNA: TGTGCCAGCAGCTTGTGGGGGCGCGGGGAGACCCAGTACTTC. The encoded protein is CASSLWGRGETQYF.

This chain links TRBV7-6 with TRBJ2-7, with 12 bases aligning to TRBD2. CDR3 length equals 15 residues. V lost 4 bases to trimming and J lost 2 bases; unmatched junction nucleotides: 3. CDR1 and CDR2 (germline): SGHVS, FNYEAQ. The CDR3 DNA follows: TGTGCCAGCAGCTCAGGACTAGCGGGGACCTACGAGCAGTACTTC. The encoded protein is CASSSGLAGTYEQYF.

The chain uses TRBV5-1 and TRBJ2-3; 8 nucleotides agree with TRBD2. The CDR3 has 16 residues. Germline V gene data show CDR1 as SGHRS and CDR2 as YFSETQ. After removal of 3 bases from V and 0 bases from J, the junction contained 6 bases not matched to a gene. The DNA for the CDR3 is TGCGCCAGCAGCTCTACTAGCGGTCCTAGCACAGATACGCAGTATTTT. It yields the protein CASSSTSGPSTDTQYF.

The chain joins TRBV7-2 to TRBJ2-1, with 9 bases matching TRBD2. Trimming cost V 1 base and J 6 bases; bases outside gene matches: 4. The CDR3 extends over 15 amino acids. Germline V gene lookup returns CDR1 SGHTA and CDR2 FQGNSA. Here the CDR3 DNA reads TGTGCCAGCAGCTTAGTTGGGACTAGCCCCAATGAGCAGTTCTTC. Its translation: CASSLVGTSPNEQFF.

DNA for the CDR3: TGTGCCAGCAGCTGGAGGGCCTTGAATGAGCAGTTCTTC. Its translation is CASSWRALNEQFF. The chain is built from TRBV7-2 and TRBJ2-1, with a possible D match to TRBD2 (6 bases). Germline assignment: CDR1 SGHTA and CDR2 FQGNSA. The CDR3 extends over 13 amino acids. Trimming stripped 4 bases from V and 7 bases from J, with 11 bases between.

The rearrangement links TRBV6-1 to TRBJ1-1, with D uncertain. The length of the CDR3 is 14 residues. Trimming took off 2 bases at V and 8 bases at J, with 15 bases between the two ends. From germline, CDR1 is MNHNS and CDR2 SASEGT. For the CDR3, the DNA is TGTGCCAGCAGTGAACCCCGCCCCCCCCTCGAAGCTTTCTTT. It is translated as CASSEPRPPLEAFF.

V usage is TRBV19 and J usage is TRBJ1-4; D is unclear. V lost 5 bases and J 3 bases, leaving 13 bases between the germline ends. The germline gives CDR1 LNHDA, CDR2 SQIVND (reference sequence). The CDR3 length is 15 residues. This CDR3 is CASSSYIAPNEKLFF. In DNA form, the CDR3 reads TGTGCCAGTAGTTCCTACATAGCCCCTAATGAAAAACTGTTTTTT.

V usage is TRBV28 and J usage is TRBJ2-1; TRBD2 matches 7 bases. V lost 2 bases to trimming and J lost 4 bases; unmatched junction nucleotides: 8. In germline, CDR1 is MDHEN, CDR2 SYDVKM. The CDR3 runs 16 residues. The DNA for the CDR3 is TGTGCCAGCAGTTTACCGGGCGGGAGTACGTACAATGAGCAGTTCTTC. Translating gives CASSLPGGSTYNEQFF.

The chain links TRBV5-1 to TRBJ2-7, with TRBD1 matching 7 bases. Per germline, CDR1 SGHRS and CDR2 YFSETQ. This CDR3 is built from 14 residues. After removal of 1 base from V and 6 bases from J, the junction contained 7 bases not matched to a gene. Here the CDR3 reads CASSLIKGAGEQYF. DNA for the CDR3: TGCGCCAGCAGCTTGATTAAGGGGGCAGGCGAGCAGTACTTC.

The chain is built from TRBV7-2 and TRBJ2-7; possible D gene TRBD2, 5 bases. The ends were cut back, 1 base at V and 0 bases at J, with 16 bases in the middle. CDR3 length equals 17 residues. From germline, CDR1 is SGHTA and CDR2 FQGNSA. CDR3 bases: TGTGCCAGCAGCTTAGGATTGTCCGGGATAAGCTCCTACGAGCAGTACTTC. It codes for CASSLGLSGISSYEQYF.

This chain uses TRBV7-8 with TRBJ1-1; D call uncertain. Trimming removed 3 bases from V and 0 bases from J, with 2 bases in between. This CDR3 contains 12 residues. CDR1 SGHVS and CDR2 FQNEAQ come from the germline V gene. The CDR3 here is CASSFLNTEAFF. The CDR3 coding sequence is TGTGCCAGCAGCTTCCTGAACACTGAAGCTTTCTTT.

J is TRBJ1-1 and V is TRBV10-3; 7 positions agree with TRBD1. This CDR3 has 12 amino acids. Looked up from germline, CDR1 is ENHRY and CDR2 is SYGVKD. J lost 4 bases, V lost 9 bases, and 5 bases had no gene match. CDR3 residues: CAMRTGGTEAFF. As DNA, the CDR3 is TGTGCCATGCGGACAGGAGGCACTGAAGCTTTCTTT.

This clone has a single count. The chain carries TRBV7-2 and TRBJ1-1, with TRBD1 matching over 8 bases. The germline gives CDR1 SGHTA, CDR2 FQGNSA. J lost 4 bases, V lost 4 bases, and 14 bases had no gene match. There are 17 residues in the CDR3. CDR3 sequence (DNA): TGTGCCAGCAGCTCCGGGGTTAACAGGGGGTGGGGCACTGAAGCTTTCTTT. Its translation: CASSSGVNRGWGTEAFF.

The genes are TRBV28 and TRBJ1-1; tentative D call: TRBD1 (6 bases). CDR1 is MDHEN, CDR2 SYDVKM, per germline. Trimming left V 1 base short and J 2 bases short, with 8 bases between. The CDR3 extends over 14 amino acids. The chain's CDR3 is CASSLYRANTEAFF. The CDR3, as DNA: TGTGCCAGCAGTTTATACAGGGCCAACACTGAAGCTTTCTTT.

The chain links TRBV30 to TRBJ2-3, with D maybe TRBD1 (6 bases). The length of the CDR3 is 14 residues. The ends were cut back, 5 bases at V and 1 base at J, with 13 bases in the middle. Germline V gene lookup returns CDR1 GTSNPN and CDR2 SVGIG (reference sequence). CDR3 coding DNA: TGTGCCTGGTCAGGGACATCAGGCACAGATACGCAGTATTTT. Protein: CAWSGTSGTDTQYF.

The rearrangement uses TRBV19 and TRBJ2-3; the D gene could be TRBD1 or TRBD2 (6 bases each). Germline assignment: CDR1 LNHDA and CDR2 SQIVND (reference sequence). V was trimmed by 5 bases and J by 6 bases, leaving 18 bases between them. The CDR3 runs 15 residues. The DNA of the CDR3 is TGTGCCAGTAGTTGGGACTCGGGGGCCGAGGATACGCAGTATTTT. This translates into CASSWDSGAEDTQYF.

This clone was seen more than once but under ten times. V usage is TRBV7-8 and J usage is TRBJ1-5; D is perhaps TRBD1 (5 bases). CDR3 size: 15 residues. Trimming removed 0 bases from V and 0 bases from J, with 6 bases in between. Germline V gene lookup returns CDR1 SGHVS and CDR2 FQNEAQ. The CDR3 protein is CASSLAGDSNQPQHF. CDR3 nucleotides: TGTGCCAGCAGCTTAGCGGGGGATAGCAATCAGCCCCAGCATTTT.

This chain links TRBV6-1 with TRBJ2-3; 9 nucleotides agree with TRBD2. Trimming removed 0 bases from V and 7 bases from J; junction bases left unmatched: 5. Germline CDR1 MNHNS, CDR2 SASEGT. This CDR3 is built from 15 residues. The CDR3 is CASSEAGLAGNTQYF. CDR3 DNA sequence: TGTGCCAGCAGTGAAGCAGGCCTAGCGGGAAATACGCAGTATTTT.